This T cell receptor beta chain is drawn from a study of PD-1 blockade in classical Hodgkin lymphoma. Broader study findings: TCR diversity at baseline was reported to be reduced in newly diagnosed patients relative to healthy donors. Whatever underlies the repertoire differences (possibly disease activity or prior therapy) remains undefined.

Time point reported: cycle 4 day 1 (C4D1), after more than five weeks of nivolumab. Relapses following autologous stem cell transplantation were seen in all patients, with brentuximab vedotin exposure varying. The investigators isolated CD8+ T cells from thawed PBMCs using magnetic negative selection. V lost 5 bases and J lost 2; bases outside the gene matches: 11. This CDR3 contains 17 residues. Germline V lookup: CDR1 SGHVS, CDR2 FNYEAQ. Comment on this clone: As yet, its antigen is unknown.

Profiling relied on immunoSEQ multiplex PCR, and the TCRdb table lists in-frame clones only, not all of them. Here the sample spans approximately 7,300 clones, about 77% being singletons. V is TRBV7-6 and J is TRBJ1-1; 10 bases align to TRBD1. Here the sequenced sample was CD8+ T cells from blood, taken before the fourth cycle of nivolumab. The receptor's source is a human donor with classical Hodgkin lymphoma. The CDR3 DNA reads TGTGCCAGCAGCGCCCCGTCGACAGGGGGCAGAAACACTGAAGCTTTCTTT. Protein product: CASSAPSTGGRNTEAFF.